One sample yielded the 30 T cell receptor beta chains listed below, sequenced in a study of pediatric ulcerative colitis. One to two pinch biopsies were taken from the rectum during colonoscopy. The table came from immunoSEQ multiplex PCR; TCRdb's copy has only in-frame clones and leaves some out. The sample lists some 25,000 clones, roughly 70% occurring once. Sample: gut tissue. The receptors were gathered from a boy younger than 18 with severe ulcerative colitis.

The chain combines TRBV19 with TRBJ2-7; D may be TRBD2 (6 bases). Germline-derived CDR1 and CDR2 are LNHDA and SQIVND (reference sequence). The CDR3 extends over 13 amino acids. V lost 6 bases and J 4 bases, leaving 13 bases between the germline ends. CDR3 DNA: TGTGCCAGTAGCCGGGGGAATGTGTACGAGCAGTACTTC. This translates into CASSRGNVYEQYF.

This clone was seen only a few times. This chain links TRBV7-2 with TRBJ1-1; 7 bases map to TRBD1. CDR3 length equals 13 residues. Germline assignment: CDR1 SGHTA and CDR2 FQGNSA. The junction had 7 bases not matched to a gene; V was cut back by 5 bases and J by 7 bases. CDR3 amino acids: CASSPGTVFEAFF. Written as DNA, the CDR3 is TGTGCCAGCAGCCCCGGGACAGTATTTGAAGCTTTCTTT.

The sample holds a few counts of this clone. This rearrangement joins TRBV5-1 to TRBJ2-3; D is ambiguous. The V gene lost 1 base and the J gene lost 3 bases, with 9 bases spanning the gap. Looked up from germline, CDR1 is SGHRS and CDR2 is YFSETQ. The CDR3 contains 14 residues. The CDR3 loop is CASSLTVQTDTQYF. In nucleotides, the CDR3 is TGCGCCAGCAGCTTGACAGTCCAGACAGATACGCAGTATTTT.

The rearrangement links TRBV27 to TRBJ2-3; 15 nucleotides agree with TRBD2. The length of the CDR3 is 17 residues. Germline V gene sequence: CDR1 MNHEY, CDR2 SMNVEV (reference sequence). Unmatched junction bases numbered 4, after V lost 4 bases and J lost 2 bases. The CDR3 spells CASSWGLAGGSTDTQYF. The CDR3 nucleotides are TGTGCCAGCAGTTGGGGACTAGCGGGAGGTTCCACAGATACGCAGTATTTT.

This clone was seen a few times. The chain couples TRBV2 to TRBJ1-2; D unresolved. V was cut by 8 bases and J by 8 bases, with 27 bases left in between. The CDR3 loop spans 16 amino acids. CDR1 and CDR2 (germline): SNHLY, FYNNEI. The CDR3: CASLADPPSGNQGYTF. CDR3 DNA: TGTGCCAGCTTGGCGGACCCCCCTTCGGGTAACCAAGGCTACACCTTC.

The chain employs TRBV19 and TRBJ1-4, with a possible D match to TRBD1 (5 bases). This CDR3 has 15 residues. V was trimmed by 7 bases and J by 4 bases, leaving 16 bases between them. Per the germline V gene, CDR1 is LNHDA and CDR2 is SQIVND (reference sequence). CDR3 amino acids: CASTPWGGNNEKLFF. CDR3 DNA: TGTGCCAGTACCCCATGGGGGGGGAATAATGAAAAACTGTTTTTT. Full variable domain (remainder filled in from reference TRBV19 and TRBJ1-4): DGGITQSPKYLFRKEGQNVTLSCEQNLNHDAMYWYRQDPGQGLRLIYYSQIVNDFQKGDIAEGYSVSREKKESFPLTVTSAQKNPTAFYLCASTPWGGNNEKLFFGSGTQLSVL.

J is TRBJ1-5 and V is TRBV5-8; D is uncertain. Trimming removed 1 base at V and 7 bases at J, with 18 bases between. This CDR3 has 16 residues. CDR1 SGHTS and CDR2 YDEGEE come from the germline V gene. As DNA, the CDR3 is TGTGCCAGCAGCTTGTTGAGTGTGGGGTCGGGCCAGCCCCAGCATTTT. Amino acids: CASSLLSVGSGQPQHF.

This sequence joins TRBV4-1 and TRBJ1-2; 8 nucleotides align to TRBD1. Germline V gives CDR1 MGHRA, CDR2 YSYEKL. The length of the CDR3 is 14 residues. V lost 4 bases to trimming and J lost 2 bases; unmatched junction nucleotides: 3. The CDR3 protein is CASSPYRGNYGYTF. As DNA, the CDR3 is TGCGCCAGCAGCCCATACAGGGGGAACTATGGCTACACCTTC.

J is TRBJ2-7 and V is TRBV14; D remains ambiguous. The CDR3 consists of 12 residues. V was trimmed by 1 base and J by 4 bases, leaving 5 bases between them. Germline CDR1 SGHDN, CDR2 FVKESK. This CDR3 is CASSQVWYEQYF. The DNA for the CDR3 is TGTGCCAGCAGCCAAGTTTGGTACGAGCAGTACTTC.

This clone was counted once. The chain uses TRBV7-2 and TRBJ2-7; weak D call: TRBD2 (7 bases). CDR1 SGHTA and CDR2 FQGNSA come from the germline V gene. The length of the CDR3 is 15 residues. V dropped 5 bases and J dropped 4 bases, with 18 bases sitting between them. DNA of the CDR3: TGTGCCAGCAGCCGAGGGGGGGGGAGCGGTTACGAGCAGTACTTC. It encodes CASSRGGGSGYEQYF.

The chain's CDR3 is CASSPRWTVNYGYTF. CDR3 coding DNA: TGTGCCAGCAGTCCCCGTTGGACGGTAAACTATGGCTACACCTTC. This chain uses TRBV28 with TRBJ1-2; D remains ambiguous. The V gene lost 5 bases and the J gene lost 2 bases, with 15 bases spanning the gap. This CDR3 is built from 15 residues. CDR1 MDHEN and CDR2 SYDVKM come from the germline V gene.

The chain employs TRBV10-2 and TRBJ2-7; possible D gene TRBD2, 6 bases. There are 14 residues in the CDR3. Deletions cut 0 bases from V and 4 bases from J, with 10 bases between. The germline gives CDR1 WSHSY, CDR2 SAAADI. The CDR3 DNA is TGCGCCAGCAGTGAGTCGGGGGGAGATTACGAGCAGTACTTC. It encodes CASSESGGDYEQYF.

The CDR3 sequence is CASGEGASYEQYF. The CDR3 coding sequence is TGCGCCAGCGGCGAGGGGGCATCGTACGAGCAGTACTTC. The chain combines TRBV4-1 with TRBJ2-7; TRBD1 aligns across 7 bases. The CDR3 is made up of 13 amino acids. With V trimmed by 8 bases and J by 4 bases, 8 bases remained unmatched. Germline assignment: CDR1 MGHRA and CDR2 YSYEKL.

The chain joins TRBV5-1 to TRBJ2-1; no firm D call. Germline-derived CDR1 and CDR2 are SGHRS and YFSETQ. This CDR3 region has 12 residues. Trimming shortened V by 6 bases and J by 8 bases, and 12 bases separated the two germline ends. The CDR3 protein is CASKAEYHEQFF. The DNA of the CDR3 is TGCGCCAGCAAGGCGGAATATCATGAGCAGTTCTTC.

The CDR3 region is CASTGTGGFRQPQHF. CDR3 nucleotide sequence: TGTGCCAGCACTGGGACAGGGGGCTTTAGGCAGCCCCAGCATTTT. This chain links TRBV2 with TRBJ1-5; 12 nucleotides match TRBD1. Trimming removed 7 bases from V and 7 bases from J; junction bases left unmatched: 8. The CDR3 runs 15 residues. Looked up from germline, CDR1 is SNHLY and CDR2 is FYNNEI.

J is TRBJ1-1 and V is TRBV7-2; D is unresolved. The CDR3 runs to 12 residues. CDR1 is SGHTA and CDR2 is FQGNSA in the germline V gene. V shed 5 bases and J shed 1 base, with 5 bases lying between them. DNA of the CDR3: TGTGCCAGCAGCCCCGAGAACACTGAAGCTTTCTTT. It yields the protein CASSPENTEAFF.

V gene TRBV2 combines with J gene TRBJ2-3; D remains ambiguous. The CDR3 is made up of 13 amino acids. V lost 5 bases, J lost 2 bases, and 8 bases lay in between. Germline CDR1 and CDR2: SNHLY and FYNNEI. The CDR3 DNA reads TGTGCCAGCAGTATCCAAGTCACAGATACGCAGTATTTT. This translates into CASSIQVTDTQYF. The full variable domain, rest sourced from reference TRBV2 and TRBJ2-3, is EPEVTQTPSHQVTQMGQEVILRCVPISNHLYFYWYRQILGQKVEFLVSFYNNEISEKSEIFDDQFSVERPDGSNFTLKIRSTKLEDSAMYFCASSIQVTDTQYFGPGTRLTVL.

The CDR3 nucleotides are TGTGCCAGCAGCGCAGGACTAGCGGGGGTCACAGATACGCAGTATTTT. Its protein is CASSAGLAGVTDTQYF. The gene calls are TRBV9 and TRBJ2-3, with 13 bases fitting TRBD2. The trim removed 3 bases at V and 2 bases at J, leaving 3 bases unmatched. Germline V lookup: CDR1 SGDLS, CDR2 YYNGEE. The CDR3 is 16 residues long.

The chain couples TRBV7-9 to TRBJ2-7; weak D call: TRBD1 (5 bases). The germline V and J ends were trimmed by 4 bases and 2 bases, with 12 bases remaining between them. Germline CDR1 SEHNR, CDR2 FQNEAQ (reference sequence). The length of the CDR3 is 14 residues. The CDR3 reads CASSSPQGTYEQYF. For the CDR3, the DNA is TGTGCCAGCAGCTCCCCGCAGGGAACCTACGAGCAGTACTTC.

This chain joins TRBV21-1 and TRBJ2-3; TRBD2 is the table's D call, not checked against the DNA. TRBV21-1 is described as a pseudogene. This CDR3 comprises 16 residues. The CDR3 region has the DNA TGTGCCAGCAGCAAAGGGCCGGGTCTGAGCACAGATACGCAGTATTTT. This codes for CASSKGPGLSTDTQYF.

Here the CDR3 DNA reads TGTGCCTGGAGTGGGCTAGAACATGAGCAGTTCTTC. Translated, it gives CAWSGLEHEQFF. The rearrangement links TRBV30 to TRBJ2-1; D remains unclear. V lost 1 base and J 8 bases, leaving 9 bases between the germline ends. This CDR3 comprises 12 residues. Germline CDR1 GTSNPN, CDR2 SVGIG (reference sequence).

This clone has a single count. The rearrangement links TRBV11-2 to TRBJ2-7, with D perhaps TRBD2 (6 bases). This CDR3 is 14 amino acids long. The ends were cut back, 4 bases at V and 2 bases at J, with 12 bases in the middle. Germline CDR1 and CDR2: SGHAT and FQNNGV. The CDR3 region is CASSSSVSPYEQYF. The DNA for the CDR3 is TGTGCCAGCAGCTCTAGCGTTTCTCCCTACGAGCAGTACTTC.

V and J are TRBV11-2 and TRBJ2-1, with 13 bases that match TRBD2. J lost 6 bases, V lost 1 base, and 0 bases had no gene match. The CDR3 is 15 amino acids. Germline CDR1 SGHAT, CDR2 FQNNGV. The CDR3 DNA is TGTGCCAGCAGCTTAGGGACTAGCGGGGGCAATGAGCAGTTCTTC. Translated: CASSLGTSGGNEQFF.

V usage is TRBV30 and J usage is TRBJ2-7; D remains unclear. This CDR3 contains 14 residues. V was trimmed by 5 bases and J by 0 bases, leaving 14 bases between them. Germline V gene lookup returns CDR1 GTSNPN and CDR2 SVGIG (reference sequence). CDR3 sequence reads: CAWGTRKSSYEQYF. The CDR3 coding sequence is TGTGCCTGGGGAACTCGCAAGAGCTCCTACGAGCAGTACTTC.

The rearrangement uses TRBV7-2 and TRBJ2-2; no reliable D call. CDR3 size: 14 residues. In germline, CDR1 is SGHTA, CDR2 FQGNSA. V gave up 3 bases and J gave up 2 bases, with 7 bases separating them. CDR3 region: CASSFNSNTGELFF. As DNA, the CDR3 is TGTGCCAGCAGCTTTAATAGCAACACCGGGGAGCTGTTTTTT. The variable domain in full, with the rest retrieved from reference TRBV7-2 and TRBJ2-2, is GAGVSQSPSNKVTEKGKDVELRCDPISGHTALYWYRQSLGQGLEFLIYFQGNSAPDKSGLPSDRFSAERTGGSVSTLTIQRTQQEDSAVYLCASSFNSNTGELFFGEGSRLTVL.

V and J are TRBV7-3 and TRBJ2-3, with D unclear. Germline CDR1 and CDR2: SGHTA and FQGTGA. There are 14 residues in the CDR3. Trimming left V 8 bases short and J 0 bases short, with 12 bases between. The DNA for the CDR3 is TGTGCCAGCGCCTCGGGTTCTAGCACAGATACGCAGTATTTT. The encoded protein is CASASGSSTDTQYF.

The chain carries TRBV7-9 and TRBJ2-3, with unresolved D. Per the germline V gene, CDR1 is SEHNR and CDR2 is FQNEAQ (reference sequence). Trimming left V 8 bases short and J 2 bases short, with 5 bases between. The CDR3 contains 11 residues. The CDR3 region has the DNA TGTGCCAGCGTCATCACAGATACGCAGTATTTT. Protein product: CASVITDTQYF.

The rearrangement uses TRBV9 and TRBJ2-3, with TRBD2 matching over 14 bases. With V trimmed by 3 bases and J by 2 bases, 2 bases remained unmatched. Germline V lookup: CDR1 SGDLS, CDR2 YYNGEE. The length of the CDR3 is 16 residues. The CDR3 here is CASSGGLAGVTDTQYF. The CDR3 nucleotides read TGTGCCAGCAGCGGGGGACTAGCGGGGGTCACAGATACGCAGTATTTT.

This clone was seen a few times. V and J are TRBV4-2 and TRBJ2-1; 8 positions agree with TRBD2. Per the germline V gene, CDR1 is LGHNA and CDR2 is YNFKEQ. This CDR3 is built from 15 residues. V was pared by 0 bases and J by 6 bases, with 4 bases of the junction left unmatched. The chain's CDR3 is CASSQEVGTSNEQFF. CDR3 in DNA: TGTGCCAGCAGCCAAGAGGTCGGGACTAGCAATGAGCAGTTCTTC.

The genes are TRBV5-4 and TRBJ2-5, with a possible D match to TRBD2 (7 bases). Germline values: CDR1 SGHNT, CDR2 YYREEE (reference sequence). The CDR3 consists of 15 residues. The V end lost 4 bases, the J end lost 5 bases, and 18 bases lay between the germline ends. The CDR3 DNA reads TGTGCCAGCAGCGGGAGGGGGGAAGTCGGTGAGACCCAGTACTTC. Its translation: CASSGRGEVGETQYF.